Reported below is one T cell receptor (beta chain). The sample belongs to a study of T cell changes during pregnancy in multiple sclerosis. The data were produced by immunoSEQ multiplex PCR, yet TCRdb's version contains in-frame clones alone and is incomplete. The sample has approximately 62,000 clones, 85% to 95% seen once; the top ten hold approximately 3.8%. The source is a female donor with multiple sclerosis, enrolled in a pregnancy study. The sample in question was CD8+ T cells from peripheral blood mononuclear cells, obtained in the second trimester of pregnancy.

The CDR3 nucleotides are TGTGCCAGCAGAATCGGGGAGGGAACCAATGAAAAACTGTTTTTT. Protein sequence: CASRIGEGTNEKLFF. V usage is TRBV7-2 and J usage is TRBJ1-4; D unclear. The CDR3 is 15 residues long. The V end was cut by 6 bases, the J end by 5 bases, with 16 bases between. Per germline, CDR1 SGHTA and CDR2 FQGNSA.